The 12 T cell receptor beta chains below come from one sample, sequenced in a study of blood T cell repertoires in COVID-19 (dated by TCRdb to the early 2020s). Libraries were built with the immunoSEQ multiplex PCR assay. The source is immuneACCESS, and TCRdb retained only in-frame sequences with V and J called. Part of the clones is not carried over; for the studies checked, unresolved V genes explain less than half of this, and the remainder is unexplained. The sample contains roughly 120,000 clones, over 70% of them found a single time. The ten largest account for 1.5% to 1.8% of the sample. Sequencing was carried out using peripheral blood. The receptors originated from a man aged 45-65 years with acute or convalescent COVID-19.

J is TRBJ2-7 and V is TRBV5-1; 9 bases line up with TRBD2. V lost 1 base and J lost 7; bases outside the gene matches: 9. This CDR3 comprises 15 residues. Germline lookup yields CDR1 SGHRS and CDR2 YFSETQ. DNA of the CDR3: TGCGCCAGCAGCTTGAATGGCGGGGGGGAGCAGGAGCAGTACTTC. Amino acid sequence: CASSLNGGGEQEQYF.

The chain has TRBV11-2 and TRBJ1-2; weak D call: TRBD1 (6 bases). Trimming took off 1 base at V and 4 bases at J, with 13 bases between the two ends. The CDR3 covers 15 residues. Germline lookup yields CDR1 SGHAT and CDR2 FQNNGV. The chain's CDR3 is CASSLATGNSYGYTF. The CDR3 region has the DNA TGTGCCAGCAGCTTAGCCACAGGGAATTCCTATGGCTACACCTTC.

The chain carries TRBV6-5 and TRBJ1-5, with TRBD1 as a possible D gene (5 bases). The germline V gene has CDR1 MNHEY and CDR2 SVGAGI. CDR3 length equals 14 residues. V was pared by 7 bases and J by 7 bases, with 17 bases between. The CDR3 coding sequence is TGTGCCAGCAACCAAGGGGAGGGCGGCCAGCCCCAGCATTTT. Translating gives CASNQGEGGQPQHF.

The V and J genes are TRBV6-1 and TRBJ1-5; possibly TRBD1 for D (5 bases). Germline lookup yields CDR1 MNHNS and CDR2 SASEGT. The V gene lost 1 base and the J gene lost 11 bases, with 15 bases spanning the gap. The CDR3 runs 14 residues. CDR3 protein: CASSEVGQGGSQHF. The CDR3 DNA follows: TGTGCCAGCAGTGAAGTTGGGCAGGGAGGGTCCCAGCATTTT.

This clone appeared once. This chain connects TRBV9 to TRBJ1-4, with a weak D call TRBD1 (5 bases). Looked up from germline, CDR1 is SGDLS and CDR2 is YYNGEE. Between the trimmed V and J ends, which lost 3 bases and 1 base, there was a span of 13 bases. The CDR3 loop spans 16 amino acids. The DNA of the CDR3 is TGTGCCAGCAGCGAATGGGGGAGGGAAACTAATGAAAAACTGTTTTTT. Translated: CASSEWGRETNEKLFF. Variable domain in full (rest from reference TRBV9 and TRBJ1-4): DSGVTQTPKHLITATGQRVTLRCSPRSGDLSVYWYQQSLDQGLQFLIQYYNGEERAKGNILERFSAQQFPDLHSELNLSSLELGDSALYFCASSEWGRETNEKLFFGSGTQLSVL.

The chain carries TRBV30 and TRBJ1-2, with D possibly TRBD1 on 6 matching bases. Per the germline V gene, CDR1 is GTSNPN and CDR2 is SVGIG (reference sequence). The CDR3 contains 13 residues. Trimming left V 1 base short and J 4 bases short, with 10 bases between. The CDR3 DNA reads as TGTGCCTGGAGTGAGCAGGGGAGCTATGGCTACACCTTC. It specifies CAWSEQGSYGYTF.

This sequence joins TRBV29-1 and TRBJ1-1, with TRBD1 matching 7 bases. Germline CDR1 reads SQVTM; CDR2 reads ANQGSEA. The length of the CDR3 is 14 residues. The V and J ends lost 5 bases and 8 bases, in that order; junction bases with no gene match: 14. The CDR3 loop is CSVRVGQALGEAFF. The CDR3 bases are TGCAGCGTTCGGGTTGGACAGGCCCTGGGGGAAGCTTTCTTT.

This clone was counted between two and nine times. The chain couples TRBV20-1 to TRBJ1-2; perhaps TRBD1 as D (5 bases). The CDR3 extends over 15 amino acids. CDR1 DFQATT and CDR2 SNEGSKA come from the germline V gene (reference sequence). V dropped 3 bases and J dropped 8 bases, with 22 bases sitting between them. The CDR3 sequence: CSASRQGPRSRGYTF. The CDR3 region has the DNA TGCAGTGCTAGTCGGCAGGGCCCTAGATCGAGGGGCTACACCTTC.

The CDR3 nucleotides read TGTGCCAGCACTCATACAGGGGAAGAAAAACTGTTTTTT. It yields the protein CASTHTGEEKLFF. This chain joins TRBV28 and TRBJ1-4, with 7 nucleotides matching TRBD1. The V gene's germline CDR1 is MDHEN and CDR2 SYDVKM. V was clipped by 7 bases and J by 8 bases; unmatched bases: 7. The CDR3 extends over 13 amino acids.

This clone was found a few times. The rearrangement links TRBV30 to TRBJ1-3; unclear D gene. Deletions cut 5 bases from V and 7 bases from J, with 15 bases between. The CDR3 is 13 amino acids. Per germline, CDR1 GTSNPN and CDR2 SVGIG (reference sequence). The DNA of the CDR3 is TGTGCCTGGGACACCCAAAGAAGGAACACCATATATTTT. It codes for CAWDTQRRNTIYF.

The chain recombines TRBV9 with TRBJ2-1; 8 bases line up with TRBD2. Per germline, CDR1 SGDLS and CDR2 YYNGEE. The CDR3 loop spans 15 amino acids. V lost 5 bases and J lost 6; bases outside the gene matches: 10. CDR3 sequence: CASSPRLAYFNEQFF. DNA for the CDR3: TGTGCCAGCAGTCCCCGACTAGCGTACTTCAATGAGCAGTTCTTC.

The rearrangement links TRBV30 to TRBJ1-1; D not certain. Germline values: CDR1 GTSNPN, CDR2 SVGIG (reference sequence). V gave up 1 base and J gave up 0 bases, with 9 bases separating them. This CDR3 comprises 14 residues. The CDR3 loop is CAWSGRRMNTEAFF. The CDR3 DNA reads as TGTGCCTGGAGTGGGAGACGCATGAACACTGAAGCTTTCTTT.